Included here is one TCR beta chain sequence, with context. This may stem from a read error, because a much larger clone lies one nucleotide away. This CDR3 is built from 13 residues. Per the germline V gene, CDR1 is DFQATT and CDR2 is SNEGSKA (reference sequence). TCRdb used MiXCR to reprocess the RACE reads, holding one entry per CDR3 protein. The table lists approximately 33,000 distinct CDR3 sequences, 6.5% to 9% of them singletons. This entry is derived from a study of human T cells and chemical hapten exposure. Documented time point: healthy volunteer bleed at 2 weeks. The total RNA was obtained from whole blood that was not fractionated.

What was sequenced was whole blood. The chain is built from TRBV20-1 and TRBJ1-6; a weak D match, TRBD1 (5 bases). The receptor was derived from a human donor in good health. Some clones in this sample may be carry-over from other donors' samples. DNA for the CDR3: TGCAGTGCCGCCGGGACGGCAGATTCACCCCTCCCCTTT. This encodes CSAAGTADSPLPF.